The rows below give T cell receptor beta chains drawn from one sample of a study of blood T cell repertoires in COVID-19. The method was immunoSEQ multiplex PCR; TCRdb's version includes in-frame clones alone and lacks a portion of them. The repertoire consists of about 52,000 clones, with more than 80% occurring once and the leading ten covering about 16%. Material for sequencing was peripheral blood. Receptor source: a human donor in a cohort sampled during active COVID-19. Both conserved end residues are part of each CDR3. The order of the fields is V gene, J gene, D gene, clone size, CDR3 DNA, CDR3 protein. D genes are given only for firm matches. The listing skips clone size in some rows; elsewhere it reads once, few, many or a size class.

v_call: TRBV12-5
j_call: TRBJ2-5
d_call: TRBD2
clone_size: -
cdr3_nt: TGTGCTAGTGGTTTGATACTAGCGGGGCCGCAAGAGACCCAGTACTTC
cdr3_aa: CASGLILAGPQETQYF

v_call: TRBV3-1/TRBV3-2
j_call: TRBJ2-1
d_call: TRBD1
clone_size: -
cdr3_nt: TGTGCCAGCAGCCTCCAGGGGGCAACTTACAATGAGCAGTTCTTC
cdr3_aa: CASSLQGATYNEQFF

v_call: TRBV6-4
j_call: TRBJ1-4
d_call: TRBD1
clone_size: -
cdr3_nt: TGTGCCAGCAGAAAGCCCTCTTATTTCCGATGGGGGACAGATGAAAAACTGTTTTTT
cdr3_aa: CASRKPSYFRWGTDEKLFF

v_call: TRBV29-1
j_call: TRBJ2-7
d_call: TRBD1
clone_size: -
cdr3_nt: TGCAGCGTCCGCCGGACAGGGGATTACGACGAGCAGTACTTC
cdr3_aa: CSVRRTGDYDEQYF

v_call: TRBV6-5
j_call: TRBJ1-1
d_call: -
clone_size: -
cdr3_nt: TGTGCCAGCAGCCTGACAGGTTTGAGCACTGAAGCTTTCTTT
cdr3_aa: CASSLTGLSTEAFF

v_call: TRBV2
j_call: TRBJ2-7
d_call: -
clone_size: few
cdr3_nt: TGTGCCAGCAGTGATCCCCGGCCGGCGGGAGAGCAGTACTTC
cdr3_aa: CASSDPRPAGEQYF

v_call: TRBV5-1
j_call: TRBJ2-1
d_call: TRBD2
clone_size: -
cdr3_nt: TGCGCCAGCAGCGGACTAGCGGGAGTGAAAAATGAGCAGTTCTTC
cdr3_aa: CASSGLAGVKNEQFF

v_call: TRBV7-2
j_call: TRBJ2-7
d_call: -
clone_size: -
cdr3_nt: TGTGCCAGCAGCTCGACTAGATACGAGCAGTACTTC
cdr3_aa: CASSSTRYEQYF

v_call: TRBV19
j_call: TRBJ2-2
d_call: TRBD2
clone_size: -
cdr3_nt: TGTGCCAGTACCCAGAATTGGCGGGAGACCGGGGAGCTGTTTTTT
cdr3_aa: CASTQNWRETGELFF

v_call: TRBV19
j_call: TRBJ2-7
d_call: TRBD2
clone_size: -
cdr3_nt: TGTGCCAGTAGTCCCAAGACTAGCGGGAGGGCCTACGAGCAGTACTTC
cdr3_aa: CASSPKTSGRAYEQYF

v_call: TRBV18
j_call: TRBJ1-1
d_call: -
clone_size: -
cdr3_nt: TGTGCCAGCTCACCCAGGCTGAACACTGAAGCTTTCTTT
cdr3_aa: CASSPRLNTEAFF

v_call: TRBV19
j_call: TRBJ2-7
d_call: -
clone_size: once
cdr3_nt: TGTGCCAGTAGTATAGACCACAGAAGTCCCTACGAGCAGTACTTC
cdr3_aa: CASSIDHRSPYEQYF

v_call: TRBV2
j_call: TRBJ2-1
d_call: -
clone_size: -
cdr3_nt: TGTGCCAGCAGTAGGGAGTCAGACAATGAGCAGTTCTTC
cdr3_aa: CASSRESDNEQFF

v_call: TRBV6-5
j_call: TRBJ2-3
d_call: TRBD2
clone_size: -
cdr3_nt: TGTGCCAGCAGTCTAAGCGGGGGGCGCACAGATACGCAGTATTTT
cdr3_aa: CASSLSGGRTDTQYF

v_call: TRBV6-5
j_call: TRBJ2-7
d_call: -
clone_size: -
cdr3_nt: TGTGCCAGCAGGCAGAGCGAGAGTCCTTCCTACGAGCAGTACTTC
cdr3_aa: CASRQSESPSYEQYF

v_call: TRBV12-2
j_call: TRBJ2-5
d_call: -
clone_size: -
cdr3_nt: TGTGCAAGTCGCAACTATCGACTAGATAGCCAAGAGACCCAGTACTTC
cdr3_aa: CASRNYRLDSQETQYF

v_call: TRBV6-5
j_call: TRBJ1-1
d_call: -
clone_size: -
cdr3_nt: TGTGCCAGCAGCGATGGACAGACCACTGAAGCTTTCTTT
cdr3_aa: CASSDGQTTEAFF

v_call: TRBV19
j_call: TRBJ2-2
d_call: TRBD1
clone_size: -
cdr3_nt: TGTGCCAGTAGTATAGACGGGCCTACAGGGGGCGCGTACACCGGGGAGCTGTTTTTT
cdr3_aa: CASSIDGPTGGAYTGELFF

v_call: TRBV15
j_call: TRBJ2-3
d_call: TRBD2
clone_size: -
cdr3_nt: TGTGCCACCAGCAGTGGGACTAGCCGCGATACGCAGTATTTT
cdr3_aa: CATSSGTSRDTQYF

v_call: TRBV10-2
j_call: TRBJ2-6
d_call: -
clone_size: -
cdr3_nt: TGCGCCAGCAGCAGGGGTTTGGACGTCCTGACTTTC
cdr3_aa: CASSRGLDVLTF

v_call: TRBV10-3
j_call: TRBJ2-1
d_call: TRBD2
clone_size: -
cdr3_nt: TGTGCCATCAGTGAGTCCTGGGCCTTGGCTAGCGGCAATGAGCAGTTCTTC
cdr3_aa: CAISESWALASGNEQFF

v_call: TRBV19
j_call: TRBJ2-5
d_call: -
clone_size: -
cdr3_nt: TGTGCCAGTAGCCCCCCCGGACAGCAAGAGACCCAGTACTTC
cdr3_aa: CASSPPGQQETQYF

v_call: TRBV2
j_call: TRBJ1-1
d_call: -
clone_size: few
cdr3_nt: TGTGCCACCGCCCGGGACACTGAAGCTTTCTTT
cdr3_aa: CATARDTEAFF

v_call: TRBV2
j_call: TRBJ2-3
d_call: -
clone_size: -
cdr3_nt: TGTGCCAGCAGTGTGGCGGGGGCCCTACCGAGCACAGATACGCAGTATTTT
cdr3_aa: CASSVAGALPSTDTQYF

v_call: TRBV5-1
j_call: TRBJ1-1
d_call: -
clone_size: few
cdr3_nt: TGCGCCAGCAGCCCCCAGGCGGGCAAACTGGTCACTGAAGCTTTCTTT
cdr3_aa: CASSPQAGKLVTEAFF

v_call: TRBV11-2
j_call: TRBJ2-7
d_call: -
clone_size: -
cdr3_nt: TGTGCCAGCAGCTTGGCTAGCGAAAGGGAGCAGTACTTC
cdr3_aa: CASSLASEREQYF

v_call: TRBV7-2
j_call: TRBJ1-3
d_call: -
clone_size: -
cdr3_nt: TGTGCCAGCAGCCCTGTCGGAGGGTTTGGAAACACCATATATTTT
cdr3_aa: CASSPVGGFGNTIYF

v_call: TRBV5-1
j_call: TRBJ1-4
d_call: -
clone_size: -
cdr3_nt: TGCGCCAGCAGCTTCAGTGCAACTAATGAAAAACTGTTTTTT
cdr3_aa: CASSFSATNEKLFF

v_call: TRBV10-2
j_call: TRBJ1-3
d_call: TRBD1
clone_size: few
cdr3_nt: TGCGCCAGCAGCCTCCCCACAGGGGTTGGAAACACCATATATTTT
cdr3_aa: CASSLPTGVGNTIYF

v_call: TRBV24-1
j_call: TRBJ2-5
d_call: TRBD1
clone_size: -
cdr3_nt: TGTGCCACCAGTGAAAATCCGGGACAGGGTAGTGCCGAGACCCAGTACTTC
cdr3_aa: CATSENPGQGSAETQYF

v_call: TRBV7-2
j_call: TRBJ2-1
d_call: TRBD2
clone_size: -
cdr3_nt: TGTGCCAGCAGCTTCCTAGCGGTAGACTACAATGAGCAGTTCTTC
cdr3_aa: CASSFLAVDYNEQFF

v_call: TRBV30
j_call: TRBJ2-7
d_call: -
clone_size: -
cdr3_nt: TGTGCCTGGAGCCAGGGGAGCGACTACGAGCAGTACTTC
cdr3_aa: CAWSQGSDYEQYF

v_call: TRBV11-2
j_call: TRBJ2-7
d_call: -
clone_size: -
cdr3_nt: TGTGCCAGCACGGCGGGGGCGGGGAACGAGCAGTACTTC
cdr3_aa: CASTAGAGNEQYF

v_call: TRBV24-1
j_call: TRBJ1-2
d_call: TRBD1
clone_size: -
cdr3_nt: TGTGCCACCAGTGATTCTCGGACAGGGGGCGCGGGCTATGGCTACACCTTC
cdr3_aa: CATSDSRTGGAGYGYTF

v_call: TRBV6-1
j_call: TRBJ2-7
d_call: TRBD1
clone_size: -
cdr3_nt: TGTGCCAGCGGTGACAGGGAACGCTACGAGCAGTACTTC
cdr3_aa: CASGDRERYEQYF

v_call: TRBV9
j_call: TRBJ1-3
d_call: -
clone_size: -
cdr3_nt: TGTGCCAGCAGCGCGGGGGGGGCCTTCTCTGGAAACACCATATATTTT
cdr3_aa: CASSAGGAFSGNTIYF

v_call: TRBV5-4
j_call: TRBJ1-3
d_call: -
clone_size: -
cdr3_nt: TGTGCCAGCAGCTTGGAGGCCAGGGGTCTGTCTGGAAACACCATATATTTT
cdr3_aa: CASSLEARGLSGNTIYF

v_call: TRBV28
j_call: TRBJ1-1
d_call: TRBD1
clone_size: once
cdr3_nt: TGTGCCAGCAATGGAGCAGGGGGTGTGGACACTGAAGCTTTCTTT
cdr3_aa: CASNGAGGVDTEAFF

v_call: TRBV5-5
j_call: TRBJ1-2
d_call: -
clone_size: -
cdr3_nt: TGTGCCAGCAGCCGGGGGGGATCCGTCTATGGCTACACCTTC
cdr3_aa: CASSRGGSVYGYTF

v_call: TRBV5-1
j_call: TRBJ2-4
d_call: TRBD1
clone_size: -
cdr3_nt: TGCGCCAGCAGCTTGGGACAGGGGTGGGACATTCAGTACTTC
cdr3_aa: CASSLGQGWDIQYF

v_call: TRBV19
j_call: TRBJ2-1
d_call: -
clone_size: -
cdr3_nt: TGTGCCAGTACTGGCAACTACAATGAGCAGTTCTTC
cdr3_aa: CASTGNYNEQFF

v_call: TRBV30
j_call: TRBJ2-7
d_call: TRBD1
clone_size: -
cdr3_nt: TGTGCCTGGATGCCGACAGGGTACTCCTACGAGCAGTACTTC
cdr3_aa: CAWMPTGYSYEQYF

v_call: TRBV12-5
j_call: TRBJ2-1
d_call: TRBD2
clone_size: once
cdr3_nt: TGTGCTAGTGGTTTAAGACCCTGGACTAGCGGGAGGGGCCGATACAATGAGCAGTTCTTC
cdr3_aa: CASGLRPWTSGRGRYNEQFF